The clone carrying this T cell receptor beta chain has ten or more counts. This entry belongs to a study of type 1 and type 2 diabetes patients. About the research overall: The cohort mixed type 1 diabetes, type 2 diabetes and nondiabetic donors.

Genomic DNA was the PCR template. A primer set of 30 forward and 13 reverse primers amplified the CDR3. TCRdb reanalysed the multiplex PCR reads using MiXCR and keeps one entry per CDR3 protein. The sample comprises about 250,000 distinct CDR3 sequences, 47% of which are singletons, and approximately 13% rests with the top ten. CDR1 SGHVS and CDR2 FNYEAQ come from the germline V gene. The length of the CDR3 is 14 residues. With 2 bases removed from V and 3 bases from J, the gap between germline ends came to 8 bases. The source is a man aged 18-30 years with type 2 diabetes. The genes are TRBV7-6 and TRBJ2-1, with a weak D call TRBD1 (6 bases). The sample comprised peripheral blood mononuclear cells (PBMCs). CDR3 residues: CASSLRDNYNEQFF. The CDR3 coding sequence is TGTGCCAGCAGCTTACGGGACAACTACAATGAGCAGTTCTTC. The whole variable domain, remainder taken from reference TRBV7-6 and TRBJ2-1, is GAGVSQSPRYKVTKRGQDVALRCDPISGHVSLYWYRQALGQGPEFLTYFNYEAQQDKSGLPNDRFSAERPEGSISTLTIQRTEQRDSAMYRCASSLRDNYNEQFFGPGTRLTVL.